This T cell receptor beta chain came from a study of CD8 T cells in ankylosing spondylitis. Study observations and caveats: Matched ankylosing spondylitis synovial fluid reportedly contained a significantly enriched population of disease-linked clones. Existing reports had already noted some motif variants in reactive arthritis synovial fluid and blood. Disease-linked clones bore a CD8+ phenotype and were relatively rare in peripheral blood. Ankylosing spondylitis blood appeared to carry a characteristic TCR beta motif of several highly homologous variants.

On this clonotype itself: Its specificity is unknown.

The CDR3 totals 14 residues. V dropped 7 bases and J dropped 1 base, with 15 bases sitting between them. CDR1 is SQVTM and CDR2 is ANQGSEA in the germline V gene. TCRdb reprocessed the 5' RACE reads with MiXCR, giving one entry per CDR3 protein. The repertoire includes 200,000 to 250,000 distinct CDR3 sequences, about 6.7% of them detected once, and 12% to 15% sits in the top ten. The sequenced sample was blood, either unsorted or a sorted T cell fraction (not recorded which). This sequence was found in a male donor with ankylosing spondylitis. The chain carries TRBV29-1 and TRBJ2-3, with a tentative D call TRBD2 (5 bases). CDR3 nucleotides: TGCAGCGGCATACATGTGGAGGGCACAGATACGCAGTATTTT. Its protein is CSGIHVEGTDTQYF.